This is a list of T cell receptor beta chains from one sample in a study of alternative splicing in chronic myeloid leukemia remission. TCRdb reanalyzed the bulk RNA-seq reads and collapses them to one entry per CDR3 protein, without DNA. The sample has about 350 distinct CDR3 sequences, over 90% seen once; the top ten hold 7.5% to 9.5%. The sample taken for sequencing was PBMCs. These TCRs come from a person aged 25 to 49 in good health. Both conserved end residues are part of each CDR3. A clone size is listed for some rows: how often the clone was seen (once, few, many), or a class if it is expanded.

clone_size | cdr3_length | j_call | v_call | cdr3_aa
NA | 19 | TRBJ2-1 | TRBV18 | CASSSQGETSGSSYNEQFF
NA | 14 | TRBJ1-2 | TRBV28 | CASSFRTGVGGYTF
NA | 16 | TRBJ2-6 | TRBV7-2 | CASSPRVVTGANVLTF
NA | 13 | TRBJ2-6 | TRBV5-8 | CASSFSGANVLTF
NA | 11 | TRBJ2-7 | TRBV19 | CASRSSYEQYF
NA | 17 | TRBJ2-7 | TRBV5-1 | CARKWEAGTEVPYEQYF
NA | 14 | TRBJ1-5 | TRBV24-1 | CATRRTDSNQPQHF
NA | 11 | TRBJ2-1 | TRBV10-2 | CAARGYNEQFF
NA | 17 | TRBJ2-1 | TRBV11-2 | CASSFPKDGSSYNEQFF
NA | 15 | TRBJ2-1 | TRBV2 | CASSPRLGGNNEQFF
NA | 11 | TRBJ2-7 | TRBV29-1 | CSVENGDEQYF
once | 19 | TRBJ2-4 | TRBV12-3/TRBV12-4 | CASSFRTSGRAITKNIQYF
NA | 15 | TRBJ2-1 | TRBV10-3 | CAISEGDSSYNEQFF
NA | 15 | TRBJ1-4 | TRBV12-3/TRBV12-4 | CASSMTAVGDEKLFF
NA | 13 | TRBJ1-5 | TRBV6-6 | CASRTVSNQPQHF
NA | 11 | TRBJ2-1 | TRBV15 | CATSRVNEQFF
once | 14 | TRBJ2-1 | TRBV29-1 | CSVGGSGFNNEQFF
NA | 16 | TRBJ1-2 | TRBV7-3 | CASSLTPPQGASGYTF
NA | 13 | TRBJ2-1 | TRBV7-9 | CASSFSSYNEQFF
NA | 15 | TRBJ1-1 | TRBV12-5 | CASGLCRPPNTEAFF
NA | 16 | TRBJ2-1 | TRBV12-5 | CASGLVRSQLNNEQFF
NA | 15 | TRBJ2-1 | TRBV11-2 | CASSLSRVSGNEQFF
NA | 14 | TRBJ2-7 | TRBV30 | CAWSGTVFTYEQYF
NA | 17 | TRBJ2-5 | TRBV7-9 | CASSLGPRALTGETQYF
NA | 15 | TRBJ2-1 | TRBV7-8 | CASGNRATGGNEQFF
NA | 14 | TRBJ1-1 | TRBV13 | CASSETGPNTEAFF
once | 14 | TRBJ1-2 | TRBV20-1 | CSARRGSRDYGYTF
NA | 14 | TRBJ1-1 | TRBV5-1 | CASSGRESNTEAFF